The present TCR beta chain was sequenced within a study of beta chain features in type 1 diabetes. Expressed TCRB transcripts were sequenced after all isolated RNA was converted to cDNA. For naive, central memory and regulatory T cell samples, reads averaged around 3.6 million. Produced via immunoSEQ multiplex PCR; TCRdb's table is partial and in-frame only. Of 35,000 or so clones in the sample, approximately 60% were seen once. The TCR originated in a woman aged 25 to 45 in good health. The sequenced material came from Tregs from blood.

In DNA, the CDR3 is TGTGCCAGCTCACAGGCTACAGGGTTTAGGAATGGCTACACCTTC. This sequence encodes CASSQATGFRNGYTF. This chain links TRBV18 with TRBJ1-2, with D possibly matching TRBD1 (6 bases). This CDR3 has 15 amino acids. Trimming shortened V by 4 bases and J by 6 bases, and 18 bases separated the two germline ends. Germline values: CDR1 KGHSH, CDR2 LQKENI.